The 21 T cell receptor beta chains below all came from one sample that was sequenced in a study of human T cells and chemical hapten exposure. TCRdb re-derived calls from the RACE reads in MiXCR, one entry per CDR3 protein. Among roughly 53,000 distinct CDR3 sequences listed, about 10% were seen once. Specified time point: patch test 3, about 24 weeks after DPC sensitization. Treatment specified: therapeutic diphenylcyclopropenone sensitization with weekly scalp DPC. Material: whole blood, obtained in connection with sensitization to the hapten diphenylcyclopropenone (DPC). The receptors derive from a woman between 35 and 50 years old with alopecia areata. Some clones in this sample may be carry-over from other donors' samples.

The chain couples TRBV29-1 to TRBJ2-7; tentative D call: TRBD2 (6 bases). Germline V CDR1 and CDR2: SQVTM, ANQGSEA. The CDR3 covers 12 residues. Between the trimmed V and J ends, which lost 5 bases and 1 base, there was a span of 9 bases. The CDR3 DNA sequence: TGCAGCGTTAGGAGGGATTCCTACGAGCAGTACTTC. Amino acid sequence: CSVRRDSYEQYF.

This clonotype occurred a few times. The chain joins TRBV5-1 to TRBJ1-1; 7 bases agree with TRBD1. The V gene's germline CDR1 is SGHRS and CDR2 YFSETQ. The CDR3 extends over 15 amino acids. The ends lost 0 bases at V and 5 bases at J; junction bases unmatched: 7. CDR3 in amino acids: CASSLGQGYKTEAFF. In DNA form, the CDR3 reads TGCGCCAGCAGCTTGGGACAGGGCTACAAGACTGAAGCTTTCTTT.

This clonotype was counted between two and nine times. This chain joins TRBV7-9 and TRBJ1-3, with D uncertain. There are 17 residues in the CDR3. In germline, CDR1 is SEHNR, CDR2 FQNEAQ (reference sequence). In DNA, the CDR3 is TGTCTAGAGGGAAGATCCTATAACCCTCTCTCTGGAAACACCATATATTTT. Translated, it gives CLEGRSYNPLSGNTIYF.

This clonotype was detected only a few times. The chain couples TRBV9 to TRBJ2-3, with 15 bases lining up with TRBD2. Germline CDR1 and CDR2: SGDLS and YYNGEE. The ends lost 4 bases at V and 4 bases at J; junction bases unmatched: 4. The CDR3 spans 16 residues. The CDR3 region has the DNA TGTGCCAGCAGCCCGGGACTAGCGGGGGGCGCAGATACGCAGTATTTT. It specifies CASSPGLAGGADTQYF.

This clonotype is a singleton in its sample. The chain is built from TRBV5-1 and TRBJ2-7; the D is unclear. Germline CDR1 SGHRS, CDR2 YFSETQ. V was shortened by 7 bases and J by 1 base, with 24 bases between the two germline ends. This CDR3 has 17 amino acids. CDR3 DNA sequence: TGCGCCAGCGCCCCTCTTTTTGGCTTTGATGGTTCCTACGAGCAGTACTTC. Amino acid sequence: CASAPLFGFDGSYEQYF. Filled out from reference TRBV5-1 and TRBJ2-7, the complete variable domain reads KAGVTQTPRYLIKTRGQQVTLSCSPISGHRSVSWYQQTPGQGLQFLFEYFSETQRNKGNFPGRFSGRQFSNSRSEMNVSTLELGDSALYLCASAPLFGFDGSYEQYFGPGTRLTVT.

This clonotype was recorded at least ten times. V usage is TRBV7-8 and J usage is TRBJ1-6; the D is unclear. With 1 base removed from V and 0 bases from J, the gap between germline ends came to 7 bases. The CDR3 contains 16 residues. Germline V CDR1 and CDR2: SGHVS, FQNEAQ. In DNA, the CDR3 is TGTGCCAGCAGCTTAGGGGGTTTCTCCTATAATTCACCCCTCCACTTT. Residues: CASSLGGFSYNSPLHF.

This clonotype was seen repeatedly, ten times or more. The rearrangement links TRBV7-6 to TRBJ2-1; 8 bases fit TRBD2. Losses at the gene ends were 2 bases for V and 8 bases for J; bases not matched to a gene: 11. The CDR3 is 16 amino acids. Looked up from germline, CDR1 is SGHVS and CDR2 is FNYEAQ. CDR3 amino acids: CASSLLRGASTYEQFF. In DNA form, the CDR3 reads TGTGCCAGCAGCTTATTGCGGGGGGCATCTACATATGAGCAGTTCTTC.

This clonotype was seen at least ten times. This sequence joins TRBV7-2 and TRBJ2-1; possible D gene TRBD2, 6 bases. Trimming cost V 4 bases and J 7 bases, with 17 bases left between them. Germline loops: CDR1 SGHTA, CDR2 FQGNSA. The CDR3 is made up of 15 amino acids. CDR3 protein: CASSSPGGARNEQFF. For the CDR3, the DNA is TGTGCCAGCAGCTCCCCAGGAGGGGCGCGAAATGAGCAGTTCTTC. Using reference TRBV7-2 and TRBJ2-1 for the parts outside the CDR3, the full variable domain is GAGVSQSPSNKVTEKGKDVELRCDPISGHTALYWYRQSLGQGLEFLIYFQGNSAPDKSGLPSDRFSAERTGGSVSTLTIQRTQQEDSAVYLCASSSPGGARNEQFFGPGTRLTVL.

The chain combines TRBV30 with TRBJ2-2, with D unresolved. V gave up 5 bases and J gave up 1 base, with 17 bases separating them. The CDR3 is made up of 16 amino acids. Per germline, CDR1 GTSNPN and CDR2 SVGIG (reference sequence). This chain's CDR3 is CAWEDRYYLNTGELFF. The CDR3 DNA is TGTGCCTGGGAGGACCGATATTACCTGAACACCGGGGAGCTGTTTTTT.

The V and J genes are TRBV6-6 and TRBJ1-1; 7 bases are a match to TRBD1. Losses at the gene ends were 6 bases for V and 3 bases for J; bases not matched to a gene: 7. The CDR3 covers 14 residues. In germline, CDR1 is MNHNY, CDR2 SVGAGI (reference sequence). The CDR3 sequence is CASSTRDSYTEAFF. In DNA form, the CDR3 reads TGTGCCAGCAGCACTAGGGACAGTTACACTGAAGCTTTCTTT.

This clonotype showed up many times. The V call is TRBV20-1, the J call TRBJ2-5; 7 positions match TRBD1. In germline, CDR1 is DFQATT, CDR2 SNEGSKA (reference sequence). This CDR3 region has 14 residues. The V segment lost 2 bases and the J segment 1 base; nucleotides outside the gene matches: 4. CDR3 amino acids: CSARSDRAQETQYF. CDR3 DNA: TGCAGTGCTAGATCAGACAGGGCCCAAGAGACCCAGTACTTC.

This clonotype was seen ten or more times. The chain joins TRBV5-1 to TRBJ2-2; TRBD1 aligns across 8 bases. Germline V gene sequence: CDR1 SGHRS, CDR2 YFSETQ. V shed 4 bases, J shed 6 bases, and the junction held 8 bases outside the gene matches. The CDR3 has 15 residues. CDR3 sequence reads: CASSTDRGVAGELFF. The CDR3 DNA is TGCGCCAGCAGCACCGACAGGGGTGTGGCCGGGGAGCTGTTTTTT.

V usage is TRBV28 and J usage is TRBJ2-5; TRBD1 agrees at 7 bases. From germline, CDR1 is MDHEN and CDR2 SYDVKM. This CDR3 has 15 amino acids. J was trimmed by 4 bases and V by 5 bases; bases with no gene match: 10. The CDR3 nucleotides read TGTGCCAGCAGTACCTCCGACAGGGTTCGAGAGACCCAGTACTTC. This codes for CASSTSDRVRETQYF.

The V and J genes are TRBV7-3 and TRBJ2-3, with D unresolved. CDR1 and CDR2 from the germline V gene are SGHTA and FQGTGA. V dropped 2 bases and J dropped 6 bases, with 9 bases sitting between them. CDR3 length: 13 residues. CDR3 protein: CASSLSGPDTQYF. The CDR3 DNA reads TGTGCCAGCAGCTTATCCGGGCCCGATACGCAGTATTTT.

This clonotype was counted only a few times. The chain links TRBV20-1 to TRBJ1-1, with 9 bases lining up with TRBD1. This CDR3 has 14 amino acids. J lost 4 bases, V lost 0 bases, and 3 bases had no gene match. The germline gives CDR1 DFQATT, CDR2 SNEGSKA (reference sequence). The CDR3 DNA is TGCAGTGCTAGAGATGGACAGGGGAGCACTGAAGCTTTCTTT. Protein sequence: CSARDGQGSTEAFF.

The V and J genes are TRBV20-1 and TRBJ2-1; 7 positions match TRBD2. This CDR3 has 12 amino acids. Trimming at V came to 3 bases and at J to 7 bases, leaving 3 bases not matched to a gene. In germline, CDR1 is DFQATT, CDR2 SNEGSKA (reference sequence). The CDR3: CSASGRVNEQFF. CDR3 DNA sequence: TGCAGTGCTAGTGGGAGGGTAAATGAGCAGTTCTTC.

The table lists this clonotype with a few counts. The rearrangement uses TRBV12-3 or TRBV12-4 and TRBJ2-2; D possibly corresponds to TRBD1 (6 bases). The CDR3 is 16 residues long. Deletions cut 0 bases from V and 1 base from J, with 9 bases between. The CDR3 protein is CASSLAGAGNTGELFF. The CDR3 bases are TGTGCCAGCAGTTTAGCGGGGGCCGGGAACACCGGGGAGCTGTTTTTT.

Many counts were recorded for this clonotype. The genes are TRBV24-1 and TRBJ2-2, with a possible D match to TRBD1 (6 bases). This CDR3 is built from 16 residues. The ends were cut back, 1 base at V and 2 bases at J, with 10 bases in the middle. Germline CDR1 KGHDR, CDR2 SFDVKD. In DNA form, the CDR3 reads TGTGCCACCAGTGATTTCAGGGGACCTAACACCGGGGAGCTGTTTTTT. Its translation is CATSDFRGPNTGELFF.

This clonotype appeared many times. This rearrangement joins TRBV5-6 to TRBJ1-1; tentative D call: TRBD1 (5 bases). This CDR3 region has 15 residues. V was pared by 0 bases and J by 4 bases, with 13 bases between. The V gene's germline CDR1 is SGHDT and CDR2 YYEEEE. CDR3: CASSLEWGRSTEAFF. CDR3 nucleotides: TGTGCCAGCAGCTTGGAATGGGGGAGGAGCACTGAAGCTTTCTTT.

Points on this clonotype: One end of the junction varies from germline; a read error may be responsible. V and J are TRBV24-1 and TRBJ2-3; D assignment may be TRBD1 or TRBD2 (5 bases each). CDR3 length: 14 amino acids. CDR1 and CDR2 (germline): KGHDR, SFDVKD. CDR3 amino acids: CVTSEGRYTDTQYF. The CDR3, as DNA: TGTGTCACCAGCGAGGGGCGGTACACAGATACGCAGTATTTT.

This chain connects TRBV2 to TRBJ2-3; tentative D call: TRBD1 (5 bases). V gave up 6 bases and J gave up 4 bases, with 11 bases separating them. The germline V gene encodes CDR1 SNHLY and CDR2 FYNNEI. This CDR3 has 13 residues. The CDR3 sequence: CASRGPGADTQYF. CDR3 nucleotides: TGTGCCAGCAGGGGGCCCGGCGCAGATACGCAGTATTTT.